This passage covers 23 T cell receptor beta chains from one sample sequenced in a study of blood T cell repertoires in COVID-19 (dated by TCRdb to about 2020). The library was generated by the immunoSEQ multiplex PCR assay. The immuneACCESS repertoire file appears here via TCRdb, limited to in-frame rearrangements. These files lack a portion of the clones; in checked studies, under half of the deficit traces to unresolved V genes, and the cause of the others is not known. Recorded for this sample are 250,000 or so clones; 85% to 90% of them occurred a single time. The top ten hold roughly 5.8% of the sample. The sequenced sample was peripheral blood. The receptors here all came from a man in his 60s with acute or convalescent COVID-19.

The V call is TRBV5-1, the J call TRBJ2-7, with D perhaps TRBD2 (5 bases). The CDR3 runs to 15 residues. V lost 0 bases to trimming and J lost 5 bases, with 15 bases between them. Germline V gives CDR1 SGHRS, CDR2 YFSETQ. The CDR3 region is CASSLALGGLDEQYF. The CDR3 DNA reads TGCGCCAGCAGCTTGGCACTAGGAGGTCTCGACGAGCAGTACTTC.

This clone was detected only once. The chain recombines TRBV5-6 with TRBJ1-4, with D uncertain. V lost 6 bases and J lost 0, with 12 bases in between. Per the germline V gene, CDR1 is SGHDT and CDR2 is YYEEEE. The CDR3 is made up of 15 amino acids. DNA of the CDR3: TGTGCCAGCACCCTGGTCGGGGCAACTAATGAAAAACTGTTTTTT. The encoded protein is CASTLVGATNEKLFF.

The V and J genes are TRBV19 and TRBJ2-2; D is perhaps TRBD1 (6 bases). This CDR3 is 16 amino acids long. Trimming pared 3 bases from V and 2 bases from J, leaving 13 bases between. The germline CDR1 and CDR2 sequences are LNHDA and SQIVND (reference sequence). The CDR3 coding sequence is TGTGCCAGTAGTATTGTGGGGGCGGATAACACCGGGGAGCTGTTTTTT. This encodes CASSIVGADNTGELFF.

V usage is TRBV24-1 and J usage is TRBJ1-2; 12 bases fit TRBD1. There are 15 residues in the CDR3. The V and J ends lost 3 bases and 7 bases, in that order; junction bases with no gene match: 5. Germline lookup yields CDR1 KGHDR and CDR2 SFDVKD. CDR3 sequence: CATSDGDRGLFGYTF. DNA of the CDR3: TGTGCCACCAGTGATGGGGACAGGGGGCTCTTTGGCTACACCTTC.

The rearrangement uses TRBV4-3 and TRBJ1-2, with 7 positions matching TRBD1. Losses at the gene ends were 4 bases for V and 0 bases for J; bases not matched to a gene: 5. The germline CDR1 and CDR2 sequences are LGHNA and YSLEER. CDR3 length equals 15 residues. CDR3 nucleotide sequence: TGCGCCAGCAGCCCAGGGGGGTCAGCTAACTATGGCTACACCTTC. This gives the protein CASSPGGSANYGYTF.

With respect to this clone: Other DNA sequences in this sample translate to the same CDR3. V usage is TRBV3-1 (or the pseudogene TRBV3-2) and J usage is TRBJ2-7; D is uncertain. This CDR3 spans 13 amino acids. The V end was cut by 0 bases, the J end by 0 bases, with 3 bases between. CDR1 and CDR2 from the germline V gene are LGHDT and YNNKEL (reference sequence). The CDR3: CASSQDRSYEQYF. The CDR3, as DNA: TGTGCCAGCAGCCAAGATCGCTCCTACGAGCAGTACTTC.

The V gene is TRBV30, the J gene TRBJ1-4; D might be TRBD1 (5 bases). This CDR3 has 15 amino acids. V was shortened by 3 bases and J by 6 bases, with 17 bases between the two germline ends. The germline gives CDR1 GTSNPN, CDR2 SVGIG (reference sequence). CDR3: CAWRADGQGYEKLFF. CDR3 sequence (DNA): TGTGCCTGGAGGGCCGATGGGCAGGGATATGAAAAACTGTTTTTT.

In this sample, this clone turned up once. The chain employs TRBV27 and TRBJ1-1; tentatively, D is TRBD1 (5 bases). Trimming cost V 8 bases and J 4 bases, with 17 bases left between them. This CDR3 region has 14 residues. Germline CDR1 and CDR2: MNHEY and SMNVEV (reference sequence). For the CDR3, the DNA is TGTGCCAGCGTCGGGGGGATTGGAACCACTGAAGCTTTCTTT. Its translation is CASVGGIGTTEAFF.

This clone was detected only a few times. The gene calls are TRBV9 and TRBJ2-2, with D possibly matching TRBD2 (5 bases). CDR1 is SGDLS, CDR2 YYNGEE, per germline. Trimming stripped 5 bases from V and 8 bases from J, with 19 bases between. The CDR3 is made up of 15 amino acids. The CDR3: CASSAELGGVGELFF. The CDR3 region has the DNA TGTGCCAGCAGTGCCGAGCTCGGAGGAGTAGGGGAGCTGTTTTTT.

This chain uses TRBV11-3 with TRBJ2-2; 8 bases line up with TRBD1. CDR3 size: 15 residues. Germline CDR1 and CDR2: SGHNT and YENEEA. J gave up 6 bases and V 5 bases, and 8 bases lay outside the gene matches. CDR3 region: CASSPDRVDAGELFF. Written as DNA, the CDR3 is TGTGCCAGCAGCCCGGACAGGGTCGACGCCGGGGAGCTGTTTTTT.

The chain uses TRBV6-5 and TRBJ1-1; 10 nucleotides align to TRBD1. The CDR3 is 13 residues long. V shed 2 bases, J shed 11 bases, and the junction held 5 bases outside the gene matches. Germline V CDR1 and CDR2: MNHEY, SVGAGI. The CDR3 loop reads CASSYLTGGSAFF. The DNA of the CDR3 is TGTGCCAGCAGTTACCTGACAGGGGGCAGCGCTTTCTTT.

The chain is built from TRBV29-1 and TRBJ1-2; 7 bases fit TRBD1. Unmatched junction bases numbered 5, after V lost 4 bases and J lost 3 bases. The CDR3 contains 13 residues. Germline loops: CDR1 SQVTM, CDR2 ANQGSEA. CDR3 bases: TGCAGCGTTGGGGACAGAGTCGACTATGGCTACACCTTC. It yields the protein CSVGDRVDYGYTF.

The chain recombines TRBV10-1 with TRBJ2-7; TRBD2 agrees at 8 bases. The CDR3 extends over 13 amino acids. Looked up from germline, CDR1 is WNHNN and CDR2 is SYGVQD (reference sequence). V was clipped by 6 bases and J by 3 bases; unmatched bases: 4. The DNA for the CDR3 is TGCGCCAGCAGGGGGACTAGAAACTACGAGCAGTACTTC. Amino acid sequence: CASRGTRNYEQYF.

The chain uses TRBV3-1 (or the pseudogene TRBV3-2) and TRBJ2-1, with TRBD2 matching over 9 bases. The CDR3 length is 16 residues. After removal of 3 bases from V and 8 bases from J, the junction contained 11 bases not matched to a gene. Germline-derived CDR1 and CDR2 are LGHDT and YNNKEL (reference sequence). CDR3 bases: TGTGCCAGCAGCCAGGTAGCGGGAGTAGTCGGCTATGAGCAGTTCTTC. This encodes CASSQVAGVVGYEQFF.

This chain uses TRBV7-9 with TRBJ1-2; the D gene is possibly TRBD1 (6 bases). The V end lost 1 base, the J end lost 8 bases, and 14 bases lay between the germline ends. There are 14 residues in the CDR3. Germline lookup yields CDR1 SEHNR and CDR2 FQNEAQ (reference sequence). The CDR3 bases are TGTGCCAGCAGCTTAGGGACAGTTCCACGGGGCTACACCTTC. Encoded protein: CASSLGTVPRGYTF.

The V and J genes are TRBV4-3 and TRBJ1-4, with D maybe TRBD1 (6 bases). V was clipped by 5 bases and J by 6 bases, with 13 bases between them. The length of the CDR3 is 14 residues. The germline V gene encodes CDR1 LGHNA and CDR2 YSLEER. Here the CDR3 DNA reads TGCGCCAGCAGCTCCGGGACACGCGATGAAAAACTGTTTTTT. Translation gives CASSSGTRDEKLFF.

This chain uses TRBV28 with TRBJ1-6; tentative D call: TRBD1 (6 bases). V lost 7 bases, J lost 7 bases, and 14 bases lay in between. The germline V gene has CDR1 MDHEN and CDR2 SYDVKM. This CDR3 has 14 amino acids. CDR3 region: CASTTGQRNSPLHF. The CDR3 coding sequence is TGTGCCAGCACTACCGGACAGCGCAATTCACCCCTCCACTTT. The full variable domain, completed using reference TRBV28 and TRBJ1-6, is DVKVTQSSRYLVKRTGEKVFLECVQDMDHENMFWYRQDPGLGLRLIYFSYDVKMKEKGDIPEGYSVSREKKERFSLILESASTNQTSMYLCASTTGQRNSPLHFGNGTRLTVT.

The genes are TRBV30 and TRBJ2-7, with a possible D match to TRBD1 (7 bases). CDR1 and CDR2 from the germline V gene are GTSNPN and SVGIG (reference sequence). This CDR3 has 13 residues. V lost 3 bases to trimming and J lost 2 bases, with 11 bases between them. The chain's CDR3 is CAWSQGGAYEQYF. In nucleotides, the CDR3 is TGTGCCTGGAGCCAGGGGGGAGCCTACGAGCAGTACTTC.

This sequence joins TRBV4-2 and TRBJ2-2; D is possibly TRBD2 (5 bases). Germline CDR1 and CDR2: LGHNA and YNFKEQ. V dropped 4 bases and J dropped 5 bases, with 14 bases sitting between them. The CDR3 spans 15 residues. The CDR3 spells CASSPAGRGTGELFF. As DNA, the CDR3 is TGTGCCAGCAGCCCTGCCGGAAGAGGGACCGGGGAGCTGTTTTTT.

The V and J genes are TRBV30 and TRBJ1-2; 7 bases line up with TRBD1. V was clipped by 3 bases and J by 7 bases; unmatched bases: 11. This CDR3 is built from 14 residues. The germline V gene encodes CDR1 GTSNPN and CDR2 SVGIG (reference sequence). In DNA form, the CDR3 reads TGTGCCTGGAGCAGCACAGGACAGGTCGGTGGCTACACCTTC. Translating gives CAWSSTGQVGGYTF.

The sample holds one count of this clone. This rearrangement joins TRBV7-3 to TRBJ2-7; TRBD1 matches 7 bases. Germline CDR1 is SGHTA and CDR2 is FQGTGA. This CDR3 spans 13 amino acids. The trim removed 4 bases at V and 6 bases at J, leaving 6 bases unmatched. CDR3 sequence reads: CASSSRQGSEQYF. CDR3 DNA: TGTGCCAGCAGCTCCAGACAGGGTTCCGAGCAGTACTTC.

The CDR3 nucleotides read TGTGCCAGCAGCCCCCGGGGTGACTTCTATGGCTACACCTTC. Protein product: CASSPRGDFYGYTF. This chain connects TRBV9 to TRBJ1-2; no clear D gene. The CDR3 loop spans 14 amino acids. CDR1 is SGDLS and CDR2 is YYNGEE in the germline V gene. Deletions cut 4 bases from V and 4 bases from J, with 14 bases between.

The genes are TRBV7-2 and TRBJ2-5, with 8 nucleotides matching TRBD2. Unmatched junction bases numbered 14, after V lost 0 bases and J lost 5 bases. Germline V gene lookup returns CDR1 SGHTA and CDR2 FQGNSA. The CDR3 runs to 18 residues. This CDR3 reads CASSLALSGPSGGETQYF. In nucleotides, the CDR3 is TGTGCCAGCAGCTTAGCTCTTAGCGGGCCATCGGGGGGGGAGACCCAGTACTTC.